Sequencing of this T cell receptor (beta chain) was carried out in a study of siplizumab effects on memory and regulatory T cells. General study points: Naive T cell populations appeared to exhibit greater diversity than memory cells and appeared to be major alloresponse contributors. Just a small share of alloreactive clones was traced back to unstimulated subsets. In siplizumab cultures, the suppressive function of proliferating Tregs remained unconfirmed.

Sequenced by immunoSEQ multiplex PCR; TCRdb stores in-frame clones only, minus some. The repertoire has around 99,000 clones, roughly 94% of them found once; the top ten carry 0.65% to 0.9%. The V end was cut by 3 bases, the J end by 4 bases, with 18 bases between. Germline V gene sequence: CDR1 MGHDK, CDR2 SYGVNS. CDR3 length: 16 amino acids. Concerning this clone itself: Its antigen is still unknown.

The sequenced sample consisted of Tregs sorted from blood. This TCR derives from a human donor in good health. The chain recombines TRBV25-1 with TRBJ2-5; possible D gene TRBD1, 6 bases. The CDR3 region is CASSDYSRGRGETQYF. The CDR3 nucleotides are TGTGCCAGCAGTGACTACTCCCGGGGCAGGGGAGAGACCCAGTACTTC.